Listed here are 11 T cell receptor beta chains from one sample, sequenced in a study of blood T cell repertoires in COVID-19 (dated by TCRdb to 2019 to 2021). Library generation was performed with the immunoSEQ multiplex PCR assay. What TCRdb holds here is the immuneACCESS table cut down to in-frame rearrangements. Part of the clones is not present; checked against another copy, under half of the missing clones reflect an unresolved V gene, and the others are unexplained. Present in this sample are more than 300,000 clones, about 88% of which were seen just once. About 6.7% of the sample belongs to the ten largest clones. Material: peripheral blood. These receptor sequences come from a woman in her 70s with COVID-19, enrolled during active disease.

The CDR3 sequence is CASSQAADRVNSPLHF. CDR3 nucleotides: TGCGCCAGCAGCCAAGCTGCCGACAGGGTTAATTCACCCCTCCACTTT. The chain recombines TRBV4-1 with TRBJ1-6; the match to TRBD1 covers 7 bases. Trimming at V came to 1 base and at J to 6 bases, leaving 6 bases not matched to a gene. Germline values: CDR1 MGHRA, CDR2 YSYEKL. The CDR3 loop spans 16 amino acids.

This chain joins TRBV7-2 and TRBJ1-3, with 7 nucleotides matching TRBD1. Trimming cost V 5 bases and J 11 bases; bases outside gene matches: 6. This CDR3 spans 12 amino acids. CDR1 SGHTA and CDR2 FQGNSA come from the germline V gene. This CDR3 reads CASSPGTDPIYF. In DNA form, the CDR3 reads TGTGCCAGCAGCCCAGGGACAGACCCCATATATTTT.

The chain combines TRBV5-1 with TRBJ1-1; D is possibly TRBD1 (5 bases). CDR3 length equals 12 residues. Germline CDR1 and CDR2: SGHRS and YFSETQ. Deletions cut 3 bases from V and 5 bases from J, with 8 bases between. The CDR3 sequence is CASSWGTTEAFF. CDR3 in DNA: TGCGCCAGCAGCTGGGGGACTACTGAAGCTTTCTTT. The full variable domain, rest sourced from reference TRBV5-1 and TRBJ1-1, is KAGVTQTPRYLIKTRGQQVTLSCSPISGHRSVSWYQQTPGQGLQFLFEYFSETQRNKGNFPGRFSGRQFSNSRSEMNVSTLELGDSALYLCASSWGTTEAFFGQGTRLTVV.

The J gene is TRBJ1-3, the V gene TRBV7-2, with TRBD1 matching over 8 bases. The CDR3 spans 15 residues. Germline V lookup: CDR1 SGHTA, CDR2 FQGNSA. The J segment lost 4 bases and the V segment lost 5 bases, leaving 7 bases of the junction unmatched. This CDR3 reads CASSRSQGAGNTIYF. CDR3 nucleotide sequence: TGTGCCAGCAGCCGTTCCCAGGGGGCGGGAAACACCATATATTTT.

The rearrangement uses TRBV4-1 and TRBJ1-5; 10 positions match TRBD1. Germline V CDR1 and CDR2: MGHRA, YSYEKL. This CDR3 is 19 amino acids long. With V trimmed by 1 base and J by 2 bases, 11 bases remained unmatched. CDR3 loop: CASSQVLGQGNWGNQPQHF. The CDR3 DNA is TGCGCCAGCAGCCAAGTTTTGGGACAGGGGAATTGGGGCAATCAGCCCCAGCATTTT.

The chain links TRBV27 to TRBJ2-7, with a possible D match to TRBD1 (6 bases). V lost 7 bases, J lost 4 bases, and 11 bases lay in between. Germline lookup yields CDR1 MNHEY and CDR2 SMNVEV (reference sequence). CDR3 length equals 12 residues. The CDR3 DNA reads TGTGCCAGCATGGACAGTACTTACGAGCAGTACTTC. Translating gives CASMDSTYEQYF.

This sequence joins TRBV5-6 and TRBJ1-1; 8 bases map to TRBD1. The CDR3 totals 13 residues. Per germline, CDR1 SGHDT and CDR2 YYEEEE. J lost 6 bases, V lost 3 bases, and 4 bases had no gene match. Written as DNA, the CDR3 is TGTGCCAGCAGCTGGGGACAGGCCTCTGAAGCTTTCTTT. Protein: CASSWGQASEAFF.

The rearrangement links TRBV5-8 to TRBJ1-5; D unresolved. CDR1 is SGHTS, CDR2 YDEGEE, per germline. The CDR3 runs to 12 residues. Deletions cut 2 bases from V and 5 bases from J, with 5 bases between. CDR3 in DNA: TGTGCCAGCAGCTTTATCGATCAGCCCCAGCATTTT. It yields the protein CASSFIDQPQHF.

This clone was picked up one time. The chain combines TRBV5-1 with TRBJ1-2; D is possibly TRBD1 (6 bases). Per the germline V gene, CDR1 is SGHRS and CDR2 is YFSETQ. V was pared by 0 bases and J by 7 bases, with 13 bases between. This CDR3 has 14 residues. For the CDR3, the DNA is TGCGCCAGCAGCTTGGGTCAGGGGCAGGGTGGCTACACCTTC. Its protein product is CASSLGQGQGGYTF.

The CDR3 spells CASRGETYEQYF. CDR3 coding DNA: TGCGCCAGCCGGGGTGAAACCTACGAGCAGTACTTC. V and J are TRBV4-1 and TRBJ2-7, with a possible D match to TRBD2 (5 bases). The CDR3 is 12 residues long. V lost 8 bases, J lost 2 bases, and 10 bases lay in between. Looked up from germline, CDR1 is MGHRA and CDR2 is YSYEKL.

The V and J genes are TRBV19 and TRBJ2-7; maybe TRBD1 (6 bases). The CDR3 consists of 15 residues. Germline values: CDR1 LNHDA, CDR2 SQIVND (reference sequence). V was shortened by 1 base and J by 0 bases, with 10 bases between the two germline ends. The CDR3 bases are TGTGCCAGTAGTATAGTGGCAGGGGCCTCCTACGAGCAGTACTTC. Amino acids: CASSIVAGASYEQYF. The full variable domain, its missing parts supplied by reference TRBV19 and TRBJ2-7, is DGGITQSPKYLFRKEGQNVTLSCEQNLNHDAMYWYRQDPGQGLRLIYYSQIVNDFQKGDIAEGYSVSREKKESFPLTVTSAQKNPTAFYLCASSIVAGASYEQYFGPGTRLTVT.